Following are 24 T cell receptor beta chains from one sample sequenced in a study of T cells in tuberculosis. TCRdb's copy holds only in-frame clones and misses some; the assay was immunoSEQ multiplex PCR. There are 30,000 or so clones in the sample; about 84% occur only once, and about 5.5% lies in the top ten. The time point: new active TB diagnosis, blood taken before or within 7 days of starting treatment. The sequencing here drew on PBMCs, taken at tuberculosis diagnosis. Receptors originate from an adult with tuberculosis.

This chain's CDR3 is CASSEGLAGYTGELFF. The CDR3 bases are TGTGCCAGCAGTGAAGGTCTAGCGGGGTACACCGGGGAGCTGTTTTTT. The genes are TRBV6-4 and TRBJ2-2; 9 nucleotides align to TRBD2. V was clipped by 3 bases and J by 3 bases; unmatched bases: 5. The CDR3 is 16 amino acids. Germline V gene lookup returns CDR1 MRHNA and CDR2 SNTAGT.

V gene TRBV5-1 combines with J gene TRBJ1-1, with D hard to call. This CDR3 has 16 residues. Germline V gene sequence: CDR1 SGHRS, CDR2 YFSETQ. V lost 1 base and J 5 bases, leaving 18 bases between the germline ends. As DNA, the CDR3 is TGCGCCAGCAGCTTGCGGTTAGAGGGAGTAAGGACTGAAGCTTTCTTT. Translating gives CASSLRLEGVRTEAFF.

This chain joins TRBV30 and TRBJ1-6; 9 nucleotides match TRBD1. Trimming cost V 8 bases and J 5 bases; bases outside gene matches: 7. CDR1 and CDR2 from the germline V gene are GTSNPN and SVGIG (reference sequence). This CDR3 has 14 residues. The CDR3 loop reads CARTDRGNNSPLHF. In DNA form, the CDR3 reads TGTGCCCGCACAGACAGGGGGAATAATTCACCCCTCCACTTT.

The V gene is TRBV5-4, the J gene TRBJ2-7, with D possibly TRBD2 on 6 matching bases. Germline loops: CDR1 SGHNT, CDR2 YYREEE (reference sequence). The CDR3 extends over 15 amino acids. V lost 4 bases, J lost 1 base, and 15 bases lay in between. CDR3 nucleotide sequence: TGTGCCAGCAGCCCCGAACTAGCCTTATCCTACGAGCAGTACTTC. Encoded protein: CASSPELALSYEQYF.

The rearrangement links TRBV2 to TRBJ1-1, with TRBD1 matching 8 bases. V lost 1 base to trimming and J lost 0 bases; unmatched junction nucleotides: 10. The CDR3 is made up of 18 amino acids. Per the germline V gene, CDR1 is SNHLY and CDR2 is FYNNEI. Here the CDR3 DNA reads TGTGCCAGCAGTGAAGTTCGAGCGGGACAGGTCATGAACACTGAAGCTTTCTTT. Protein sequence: CASSEVRAGQVMNTEAFF. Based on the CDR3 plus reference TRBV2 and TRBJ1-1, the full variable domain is EPEVTQTPSHQVTQMGQEVILRCVPISNHLYFYWYRQILGQKVEFLVSFYNNEISEKSEIFDDQFSVERPDGSNFTLKIRSTKLEDSAMYFCASSEVRAGQVMNTEAFFGQGTRLTVV.

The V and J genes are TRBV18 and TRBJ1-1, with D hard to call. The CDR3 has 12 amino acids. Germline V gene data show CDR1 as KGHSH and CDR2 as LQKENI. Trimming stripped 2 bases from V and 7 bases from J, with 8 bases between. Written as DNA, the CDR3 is TGTGCCAGCTCACCAAACGGAGTTGAAGCTTTCTTT. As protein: CASSPNGVEAFF.

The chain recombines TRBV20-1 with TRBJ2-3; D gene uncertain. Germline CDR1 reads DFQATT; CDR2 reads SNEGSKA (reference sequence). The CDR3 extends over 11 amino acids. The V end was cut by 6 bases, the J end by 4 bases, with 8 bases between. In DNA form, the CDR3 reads TGCAGTGCCTCCCGCGCAGATACGCAGTATTTT. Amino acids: CSASRADTQYF.

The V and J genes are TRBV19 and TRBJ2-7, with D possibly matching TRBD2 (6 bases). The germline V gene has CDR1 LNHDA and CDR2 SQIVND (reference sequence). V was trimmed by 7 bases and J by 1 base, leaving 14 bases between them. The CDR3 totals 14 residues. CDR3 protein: CASTRGLGSYEQYF. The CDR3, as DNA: TGTGCCAGTACCCGGGGACTTGGATCCTACGAGCAGTACTTC.

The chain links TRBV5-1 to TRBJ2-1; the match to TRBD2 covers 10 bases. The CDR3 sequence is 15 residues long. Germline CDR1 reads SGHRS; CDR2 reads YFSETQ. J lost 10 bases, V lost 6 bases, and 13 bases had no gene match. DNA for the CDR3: TGCGCCAGCACCTTCATAGGGACTAGCGTAAGCGAGCAGTTCTTC. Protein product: CASTFIGTSVSEQFF. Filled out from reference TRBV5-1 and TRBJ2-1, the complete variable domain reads KAGVTQTPRYLIKTRGQQVTLSCSPISGHRSVSWYQQTPGQGLQFLFEYFSETQRNKGNFPGRFSGRQFSNSRSEMNVSTLELGDSALYLCASTFIGTSVSEQFFGPGTRLTVL.

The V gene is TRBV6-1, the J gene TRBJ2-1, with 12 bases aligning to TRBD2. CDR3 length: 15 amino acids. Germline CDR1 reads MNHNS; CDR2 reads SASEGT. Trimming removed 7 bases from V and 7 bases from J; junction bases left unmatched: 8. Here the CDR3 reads CASTPLAGGPNEQFF. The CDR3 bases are TGTGCCAGCACCCCCCTAGCGGGGGGGCCTAATGAGCAGTTCTTC.

Here the CDR3 reads CASSLRGWGYGYTF. CDR3 DNA sequence: TGTGCCAGCAGTTTAAGGGGGTGGGGGTATGGCTACACCTTC. V and J are TRBV28 and TRBJ1-2; maybe TRBD1 (6 bases). This CDR3 is 14 amino acids long. Germline CDR1 MDHEN, CDR2 SYDVKM. The germline V and J ends were trimmed by 2 bases and 5 bases, with 12 bases remaining between them.

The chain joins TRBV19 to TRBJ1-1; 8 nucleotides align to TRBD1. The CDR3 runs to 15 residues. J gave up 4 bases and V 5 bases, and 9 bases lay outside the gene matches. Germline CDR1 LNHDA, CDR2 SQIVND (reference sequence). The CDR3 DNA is TGTGCCAGTAGTGCCCGGGACAGGAGGACCACTGAAGCTTTCTTT. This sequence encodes CASSARDRRTTEAFF.

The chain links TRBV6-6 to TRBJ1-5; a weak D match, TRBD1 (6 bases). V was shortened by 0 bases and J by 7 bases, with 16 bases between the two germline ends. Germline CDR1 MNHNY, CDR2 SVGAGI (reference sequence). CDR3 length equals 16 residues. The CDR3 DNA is TGTGCCAGCAGTTACTCCGCCACGTCAGGGGACCAGCCCCAGCATTTT. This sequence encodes CASSYSATSGDQPQHF.

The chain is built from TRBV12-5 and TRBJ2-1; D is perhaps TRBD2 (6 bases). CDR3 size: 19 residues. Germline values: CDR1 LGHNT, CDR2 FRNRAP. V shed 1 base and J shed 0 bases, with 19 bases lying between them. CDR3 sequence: CASGLGPAGLGGSYNEQFF. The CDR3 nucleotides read TGTGCTAGTGGTTTGGGACCTGCCGGGTTGGGAGGCTCCTACAATGAGCAGTTCTTC.

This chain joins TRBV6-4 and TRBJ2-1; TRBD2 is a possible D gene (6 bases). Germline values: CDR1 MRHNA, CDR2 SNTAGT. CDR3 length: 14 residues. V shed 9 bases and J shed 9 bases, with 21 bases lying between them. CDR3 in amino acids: CASSVEGTQTEQFF. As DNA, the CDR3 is TGTGCCAGTTCCGTGGAGGGAACACAGACTGAGCAGTTCTTC.

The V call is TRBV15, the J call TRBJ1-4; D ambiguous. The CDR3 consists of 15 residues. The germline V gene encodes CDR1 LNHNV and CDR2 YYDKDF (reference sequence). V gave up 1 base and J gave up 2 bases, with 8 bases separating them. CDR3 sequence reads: CATSRAQRTNEKLFF. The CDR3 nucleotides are TGTGCCACCAGCAGAGCCCAGAGGACTAATGAAAAACTGTTTTTT. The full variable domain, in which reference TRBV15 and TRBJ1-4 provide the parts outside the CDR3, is DAMVIQNPRYQVTQFGKPVTLSCSQTLNHNVMYWYQQKSSQAPKLLFHYYDKDFNNEADTPDNFQSRRPNTSFCFLDIRSPGLGDTAMYLCATSRAQRTNEKLFFGSGTQLSVL.

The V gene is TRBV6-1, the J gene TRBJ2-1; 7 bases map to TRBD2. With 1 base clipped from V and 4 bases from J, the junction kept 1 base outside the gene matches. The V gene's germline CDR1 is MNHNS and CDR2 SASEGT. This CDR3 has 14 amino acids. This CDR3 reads CASSEVAGYNEQFF. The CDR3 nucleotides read TGTGCCAGCAGTGAAGTAGCGGGTTACAATGAGCAGTTCTTC.

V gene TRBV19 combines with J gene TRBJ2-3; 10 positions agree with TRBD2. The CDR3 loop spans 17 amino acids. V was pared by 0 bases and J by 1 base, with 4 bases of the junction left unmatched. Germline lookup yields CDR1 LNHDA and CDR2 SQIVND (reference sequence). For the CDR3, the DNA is TGTGCCAGTAGTATAGAGCTAGCGGGGGCCCGCACAGATACGCAGTATTTT. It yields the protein CASSIELAGARTDTQYF.

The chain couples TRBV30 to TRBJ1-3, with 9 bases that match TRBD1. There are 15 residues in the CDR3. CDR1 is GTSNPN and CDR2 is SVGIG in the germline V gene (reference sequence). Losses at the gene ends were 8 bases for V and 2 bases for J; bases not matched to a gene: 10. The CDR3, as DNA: TGTGCCGGATCACGGACAGGGGTACCTGGAAACACCATATATTTT. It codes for CAGSRTGVPGNTIYF.

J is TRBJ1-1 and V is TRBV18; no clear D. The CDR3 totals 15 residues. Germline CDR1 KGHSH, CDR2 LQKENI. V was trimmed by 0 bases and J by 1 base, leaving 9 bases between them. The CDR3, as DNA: TGTGCCAGCTCACCACCTTCGGGGTGGAACACTGAAGCTTTCTTT. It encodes CASSPPSGWNTEAFF.

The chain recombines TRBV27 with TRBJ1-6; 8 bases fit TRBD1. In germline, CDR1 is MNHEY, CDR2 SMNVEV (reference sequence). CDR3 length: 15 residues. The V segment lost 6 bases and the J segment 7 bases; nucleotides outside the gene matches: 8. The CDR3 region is CASSPRTGRNSPLHF. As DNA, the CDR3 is TGTGCCAGCAGCCCCAGGACAGGGAGGAATTCACCCCTCCACTTT.

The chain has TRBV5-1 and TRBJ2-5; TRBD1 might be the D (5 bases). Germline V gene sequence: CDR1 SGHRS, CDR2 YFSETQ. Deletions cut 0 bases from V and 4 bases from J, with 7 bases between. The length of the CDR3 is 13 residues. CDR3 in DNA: TGCGCCAGCAGCTTGGTCAGGGCAGAGACCCAGTACTTC. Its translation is CASSLVRAETQYF.

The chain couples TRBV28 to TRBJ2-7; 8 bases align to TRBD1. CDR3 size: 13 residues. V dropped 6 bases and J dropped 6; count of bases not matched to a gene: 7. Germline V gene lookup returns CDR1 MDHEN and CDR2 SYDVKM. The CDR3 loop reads CASRSGTGPEQYF. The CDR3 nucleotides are TGTGCCAGCAGGTCCGGGACAGGTCCCGAGCAGTACTTC.

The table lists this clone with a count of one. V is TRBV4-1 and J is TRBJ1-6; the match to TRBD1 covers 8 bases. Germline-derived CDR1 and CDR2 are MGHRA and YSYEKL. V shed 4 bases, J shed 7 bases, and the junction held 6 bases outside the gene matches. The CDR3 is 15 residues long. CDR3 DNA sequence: TGCGCCAGCAGCCCTTGGACAGGGTCCAATTCACCCCTCCACTTT. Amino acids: CASSPWTGSNSPLHF.